This T cell receptor beta chain was documented in a study of cytomegalovirus exposure and HLA in healthy donors. PCR primers comprised 60 Vbeta and 13 Jbeta primers. The table came from immunoSEQ multiplex PCR; TCRdb's copy has only in-frame clones and leaves some out. The sample lists 120,000 to 150,000 clones; 65% to 80% were seen once. In regard to this clone: Antigen unknown.

Study observations and caveats: Some highly shared sequence variants likely arose as a pipeline artifact. As a later analysis showed, a missense DCLRE1C variant was linked to trimming of TCR beta V- and J-genes.

The sequence derives from a woman in her 40s in good health and CMV-seronegative. The sample taken for sequencing was PBMCs.

In DNA form, the CDR3 reads TGTGCCTGGAGTGACCGGGACAGGGACACTGAAGCTTTCTTT. This gives the protein CAWSDRDRDTEAFF. The gene calls are TRBV30 and TRBJ1-1; 9 bases are a match to TRBD1. CDR3 length equals 14 residues. Germline CDR1 reads GTSNPN; CDR2 reads SVGIG (reference sequence). The V and J ends lost 1 base and 3 bases, in that order; junction bases with no gene match: 3.